These 10 T cell receptor beta chains were sequenced from one sample in a study of tumor-infiltrating lymphocytes in primary liver carcinoma. Extraction of RNA together with DNA used roughly 19-31 mg of unsorted bulk tissue. Constant-region priming of 500 to 550 ng total RNA yielded TCR beta cDNA. Sequencing libraries for TCR beta derived from three nested multiplex PCR rounds that used slightly modified ARM-PCR. The first two PCR rounds used TRBV1-TRBV30 forward primers with a C-beta reverse primer, 9 to 10 cycles each. TCRdb re-analysed the multiplex PCR reads in MiXCR, keeping a single row per CDR3 protein. The sample holds tens of thousands of distinct CDR3 sequences, roughly 69% seen once. The material sequenced was liver tumor tissue from sampling region 4. Indicated subset: tumor region T4, right-lateral pole. The receptors stem from a man aged 40-50 years with primary liver carcinoma and hepatitis B virus infection.

This clonotype showed up many times. The J gene is TRBJ2-2, the V gene TRBV5-4; 9 nucleotides agree with TRBD1. Losses at the gene ends were 4 bases for V and 7 bases for J; bases not matched to a gene: 5. CDR3 length: 14 amino acids. CDR1 is SGHNT and CDR2 is YYREEE in the germline V gene (reference sequence). The DNA for the CDR3 is TGTGCCAGCAGCCACGACAGGGGGATCGGGGAGCTGTTTTTT. It specifies CASSHDRGIGELFF.

On this clonotype: Here the CDR3 omits its conserved ending phenylalanine or tryptophan, so a read error is the likely source. The chain's CDR3 is CANSLTEGRDEQFV. The CDR3 DNA reads as TGTGCCAACAGCTTGACGGAGGGCCGTGATGAGCAGTTCGTC. V and J are TRBV5-6 and TRBJ2-1; weak D call: TRBD2 (6 bases). The CDR3 spans 14 residues. The germline gives CDR1 SGHDT, CDR2 YYEEEE.

Regarding this clonotype: Germline is not matched at one junction end, which may reflect a read error. The V and J genes are TRBV6-5 and TRBJ2-6; a possible D gene is TRBD1 (6 bases). The CDR3 consists of 17 residues. Per the germline V gene, CDR1 is MNHEY and CDR2 is SVGAGI. The CDR3 reads CATFRQVDMGGANVLPF. The CDR3 DNA is TGTGCCACCTTCCGACAGGTTGATATGGGTGGGGCCAACGTCCTGCCTTTC.

The rearrangement uses TRBV6-1 and TRBJ1-1; TRBD1 agrees at 9 bases. Trimming took 2 bases from V and 0 from J; bases not matched to a gene: 4. In germline, CDR1 is MNHNS, CDR2 SASEGT. The CDR3 has 16 amino acids. In DNA form, the CDR3 reads TGTGCCAGCAGTGAACAGACAGGGGGACTGAACACTGAAGCTTTCTTT. Its translation: CASSEQTGGLNTEAFF.

The gene calls are TRBV29-1 and TRBJ2-7, with 10 bases identical to TRBD1. The V gene's germline CDR1 is SQVTM and CDR2 ANQGSEA. The CDR3 is 12 residues long. V lost 6 bases to trimming and J lost 4 bases; unmatched junction nucleotides: 3. CDR3 loop: CSVRTGGYEQYF. CDR3 nucleotides: TGCAGCGTGCGGACAGGGGGGTACGAGCAGTACTTC.

Points on this clonotype: The conserved phenylalanine or tryptophan is not found at the CDR3 terminus, so this likely reflects a read error. This chain uses TRBV7-9 with TRBJ2-5; TRBD1 might be the D (6 bases). This CDR3 contains 16 residues. Trimming shortened V by 5 bases and J by 0 bases, and 16 bases separated the two germline ends. The germline CDR1 and CDR2 sequences are SEHNR and FQNEAQ (reference sequence). Here the CDR3 reads CASSLGTPPDQETQYI. For the CDR3, the DNA is TGTGCCAGCAGCCTCGGGACACCACCCGACCAAGAGACCCAGTACATC.

Worth noting for this clonotype: One junction end disagrees with the germline gene, perhaps due to a read error. V and J are TRBV4-1 and TRBJ1-6, with D perhaps TRBD1 (5 bases). Germline lookup yields CDR1 MGHRA and CDR2 YSYEKL. The CDR3 consists of 16 residues. In nucleotides, the CDR3 is TGCGCCAGCAGCCAAGATGGGGGAAGAGCGCCCAAACCCCTCTACTTT. It encodes CASSQDGGRAPKPLYF.

Of note for this clonotype: One junction end disagrees with the germline gene, perhaps due to a read error. The chain combines TRBV29-1 with TRBJ2-3; D may be TRBD2 (6 bases). The CDR3 loop spans 16 amino acids. CDR1 and CDR2 (germline): SQVTM, ANQGSEA. The CDR3: CSVKPVSRREPDTQYF. In DNA form, the CDR3 reads TGCAGCGTGAAACCCGTTAGCAGGAGGGAGCCAGATACACAGTATTTT.

Of note for this clonotype: A read error may produce the germline difference seen at one junction end. The rearrangement uses TRBV12-3 or TRBV12-4 and TRBJ2-4; 8 bases match TRBD1. CDR3 length: 15 amino acids. The CDR3 loop reads CTSSFGQGAKNIQYF. The CDR3, as DNA: TGTACCAGTAGTTTCGGACAGGGAGCCAAAAACATTCAGTACTTC.

About this clonotype: The junction differs from germline at one of its ends, possibly a read error. The V gene is TRBV4-1, the J gene TRBJ2-3, with 7 nucleotides matching TRBD2. Germline lookup yields CDR1 MGHRA and CDR2 YSYEKL. This CDR3 is 15 amino acids long. DNA of the CDR3: TGCGCCGGCAGCCAAGAGCCTAGCGGCACATATACGCGGTATTTT. Residues: CAGSQEPSGTYTRYF.